Below, 3 T cell receptor beta chains from the same sample are listed, as sequenced in a study of PD-L1 blockade in urothelial cancer (dated by TCRdb to about 2017). Library construction relied on the immunoSEQ multiplex PCR assay. TCRdb holds this immuneACCESS table with in-frame rearrangements only. Some clones are missing; in checked studies, unresolved V genes explain under half, and the rest has no known cause. The sample table holds tens of thousands of clones, of which about 90% were seen once. Jointly, the top ten make up roughly 6.1% of the sample. This sample comprised PBMCs, obtained around atezolizumab (anti-PD-L1) treatment. Receptors were obtained from a woman in her 70s with urothelial cancer.

The chain recombines TRBV28 with TRBJ1-5; 8 bases are shared with TRBD1. CDR1 and CDR2 (germline): MDHEN, SYDVKM. The junction had 5 bases not matched to a gene; V was cut back by 5 bases and J by 5 bases. The CDR3 spans 14 residues. CDR3 sequence: CASSLGTGHQPQHF. The CDR3 DNA reads TGTGCCAGCAGTCTGGGGACAGGTCATCAGCCCCAGCATTTT. Full variable domain (remainder filled in from reference TRBV28 and TRBJ1-5): DVKVTQSSRYLVKRTGEKVFLECVQDMDHENMFWYRQDPGLGLRLIYFSYDVKMKEKGDIPEGYSVSREKKERFSLILESASTNQTSMYLCASSLGTGHQPQHFGDGTRLSIL.

The rearrangement joins TRBV7-6 to TRBJ2-5; D is possibly TRBD1 (6 bases). The CDR3 totals 16 residues. Germline V CDR1 and CDR2: SGHVS, FNYEAQ. Trimming removed 5 bases from V and 5 bases from J, with 21 bases in between. Written as DNA, the CDR3 is TGTGCCAGCAGCCCACTTTGGGCAGGGGAAGGGGAGACCCAGTACTTC. Amino acids: CASSPLWAGEGETQYF.

The chain carries TRBV19 and TRBJ2-5; D is possibly TRBD2 (7 bases). Germline-derived CDR1 and CDR2 are LNHDA and SQIVND (reference sequence). V was trimmed by 4 bases and J by 2 bases, leaving 11 bases between them. The CDR3 totals 14 residues. CDR3 sequence (DNA): TGTGCCAGTAGTACGGGGGGCGGACAAGAGACCCAGTACTTC. It is translated as CASSTGGGQETQYF.